The source of this TCR beta chain is a study of T cell changes during pregnancy in multiple sclerosis. The V gene's germline CDR1 is SSHAT and CDR2 FNYEAQ (reference sequence). The length of the CDR3 is 20 residues. A note on this clone: An end of the junction does not agree with germline; a read error may underlie this.

The table came from immunoSEQ multiplex PCR; TCRdb's copy has only in-frame clones and leaves some out. This table has some 47,000 clones, 85% to 90% appearing once. The specimen comprised CD8+ T cells from peripheral blood mononuclear cells, sampled in the second trimester of pregnancy. This chain uses TRBV7-7 with TRBJ2-2; a possible D gene is TRBD2 (6 bases). The clonotype originates from a female donor with multiple sclerosis, enrolled in a pregnancy study. The CDR3 bases are TGTGCTAGCAGCTTAGATAGGGGAGGCGGTTTCGACGCGGTCACCGGGGAGCTGTTTTTT. Translation gives CASSLDRGGGFDAVTGELFF.